The 3 T cell receptor beta chains below come from one sample, sequenced in a study of cytomegalovirus exposure and HLA in healthy donors. The primer mix had 60 Vbeta and 13 Jbeta primers. Generated by immunoSEQ multiplex PCR, the TCRdb table keeps only in-frame clones and is missing some. The table has about 160,000 clones, around 84% seen once; the top ten hold 8% to 10%. Sequenced input: PBMCs. Receptors were obtained from a male donor in good health and CMV-seropositive.

V gene TRBV10-2 combines with J gene TRBJ1-5; 8 bases match TRBD1. V gave up 6 bases and J gave up 4 bases; unmatched junction bases: 11. Germline V lookup: CDR1 WSHSY, CDR2 SAAADI. This CDR3 is 16 amino acids long. The CDR3 nucleotides read TGCGCCAGCAGCCGGAGCGGGACAGGCCCAAATCAGCCCCAGCATTTT. This codes for CASSRSGTGPNQPQHF.

This clone was picked up a small number of times. A junction end diverges from the germline sequence, so it may reflect a read error. The chain links TRBV30 to TRBJ2-2, with 12 nucleotides matching TRBD2. The CDR3 loop spans 14 amino acids. Germline assignment: CDR1 GTSNPN and CDR2 SVGIG (reference sequence). The CDR3 protein is CAWTSSGRAGELFF. CDR3 nucleotides: TGTGCCTGGACCTCTAGCGGGAGGGCCGGAGAGCTGTTTTTT.

The chain is built from TRBV18 and TRBJ2-7; TRBD2 aligns across 10 bases. J was trimmed by 2 bases and V by 4 bases; bases with no gene match: 2. Germline assignment: CDR1 KGHSH and CDR2 LQKENI. This CDR3 region has 14 residues. CDR3 DNA: TGTGCCAGCTCACGGACTAGCGGAGCCTACGAGCAGTACTTC. The encoded protein is CASSRTSGAYEQYF.